This T cell receptor beta chain was sequenced in a study of blood T cell repertoires in COVID-19. Participants were aged about 18 to 100 years from approximately 23 US areas. Participants had their cohort set by participant-reported clinical history. Sequenced by immunoSEQ multiplex PCR; TCRdb stores in-frame clones only, minus some. The sample carries 360,000 or so clones, around 86% recorded once. Trimming shortened V by 5 bases and J by 4 bases, and 18 bases separated the two germline ends. Germline CDR1 SEHNR, CDR2 FQNEAQ (reference sequence). The CDR3 is made up of 16 amino acids. Input material: PBMCs or T cells enriched from blood (not recorded which). V is TRBV7-9 and J is TRBJ1-5; D not resolved. The clonotype comes from a woman in her forties or fifties who had recovered from COVID-19. In DNA form, the CDR3 reads TGTGCCAGCAGCCCTGGTGGTGCAGGTGGAAATCAGCCCCAGCATTTT. Amino acids: CASSPGGAGGNQPQHF.